This is a list of T cell receptor beta chains from one sample in a study of blood T cell repertoires in COVID-19. Sequenced by immunoSEQ multiplex PCR; TCRdb stores in-frame clones only, minus some. The data show around 450,000 clones, with around 90% seen just once and approximately 0.55% held by the top ten. The specimen sequenced was PBMCs or T cells enriched from blood (not recorded which). The receptors originated from a man aged 18 to 29 who had recovered from COVID-19. Each CDR3 is given with its conserved first and last residue.

TRBV7-3	TRBJ2-1	CASSLKRGGLYNEQFF
TRBV15	TRBJ1-2	CATSRADRVNGYTF
TRBV10-3	TRBJ1-2	CAITGEGNYGYTF
TRBV10-3	TRBJ1-1	CAISQGQNTEAFF
TRBV25-1	TRBJ1-4	CASSDWAAATNEKLFF
TRBV6-1	TRBJ1-1	CASSEAGRVAEAFF
TRBV6-5	TRBJ2-1	CASSRLARNEQFF
TRBV14	TRBJ1-2	CASSPTGGLLNYGYTF
TRBV28	TRBJ2-6	CASLKGGSGANVLTF
TRBV3-1/TRBV3-2	TRBJ1-6	CASSQATGSYSPLHF
TRBV5-6	TRBJ2-7	CASSGLAGGPGEQYF
TRBV9	TRBJ2-1	CASSVGPREGHEQFF
TRBV14	TRBJ1-3	CASSPIPPAGPGNTIYF
TRBV7-2	TRBJ2-7	CASSLAPGYSYEQYF
TRBV6-5	TRBJ2-6	CASSPDRDGANVLTF
TRBV27	TRBJ2-2	CASTTWAGGPNTGELFF
TRBV25-1	TRBJ2-1	CASSDPPGFFNEQFF
TRBV5-1	TRBJ1-6	CASRTGEGSPLHF
TRBV28	TRBJ2-5	CASSFLQETQYF
TRBV19	TRBJ2-2	CASTEGFSGELFF
TRBV9	TRBJ1-2	CASSSVVQGKGSGYTF
TRBV10-1	TRBJ1-1	CASSESTGEAFF
TRBV18	TRBJ1-3	CASSPQRSVGGSGNTIYF
TRBV27	TRBJ1-4	CASSLPGQGFEKLFF
TRBV29-1	TRBJ1-2	CSVGTGASYGYTF
TRBV9	TRBJ1-3	CASSVAPGEGGNTIYF
TRBV20-1	TRBJ1-1	CSAPGGLEAFF
TRBV15	TRBJ1-1	CATSTERGISTEAFF
TRBV15	TRBJ1-1	CATSRAGAANTEAFF
TRBV11-2	TRBJ2-2	CASSFSGKNTGELFF
TRBV11-2	TRBJ2-2	CASSLTTSGDTGELFF
TRBV28	TRBJ1-5	CASSPNPSRGNQPQHF
TRBV5-1	TRBJ2-7	CASSLELTAAPYEQYF
TRBV7-9	TRBJ2-3	CASSLRLAPTDTQYF
TRBV14	TRBJ1-2	CASSRLGFGRGYTF
TRBV5-6	TRBJ1-1	CASSIPDMNTEAFF
TRBV18	TRBJ1-1	CASSPTPGRDTEAFF
TRBV19	TRBJ2-5	CASRKGGGEETQYF
TRBV7-3	TRBJ1-2	CASSPQGVYGYTF
TRBV4-1	TRBJ1-1	CASSPREQGRTEAFF
TRBV30	TRBJ1-2	CAWLGKANYGYTF